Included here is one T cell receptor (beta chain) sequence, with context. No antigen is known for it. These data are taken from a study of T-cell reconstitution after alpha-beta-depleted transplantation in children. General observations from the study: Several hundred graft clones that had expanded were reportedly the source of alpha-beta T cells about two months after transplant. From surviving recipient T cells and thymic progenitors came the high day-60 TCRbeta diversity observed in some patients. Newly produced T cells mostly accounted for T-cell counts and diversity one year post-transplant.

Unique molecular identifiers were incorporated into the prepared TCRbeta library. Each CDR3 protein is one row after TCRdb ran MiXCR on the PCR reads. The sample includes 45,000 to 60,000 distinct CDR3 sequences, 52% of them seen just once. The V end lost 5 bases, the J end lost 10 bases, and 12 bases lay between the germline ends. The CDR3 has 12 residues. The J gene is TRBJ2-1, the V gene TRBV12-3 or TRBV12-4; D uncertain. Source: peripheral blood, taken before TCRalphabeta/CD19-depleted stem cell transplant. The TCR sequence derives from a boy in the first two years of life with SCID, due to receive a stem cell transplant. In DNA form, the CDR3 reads TGTGCCAGCAGTCCTATAAATGACGAGCAGTTCTTC. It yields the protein CASSPINDEQFF.